Listed below are T cell receptor beta chains from one sample, sequenced in a study of cytomegalovirus exposure and HLA in healthy donors. Libraries were prepared by immunoSEQ multiplex PCR; TCRdb keeps only in-frame clonotypes and omits some of them. The repertoire includes about 130,000 clones, about 82% of them detected once, and about 4.5% sits in the top ten. Sequencing was carried out using PBMCs. These receptor sequences come from a man aged 25-40 years in good health. The CDR3 runs from the conserved cysteine through the conserved F or W. Fields, in order: D gene, J gene, clone size, V gene, CDR3 protein, CDR3 DNA. The D gene is left open where the match is weak. Clone size appears in some rows only: once, few, many, or a class for an expanded clone.

. | TRBJ2-7 | . | TRBV30 | CAWSGFQNNYEQYF | TGTGCCTGGAGTGGTTTCCAGAACAACTACGAGCAGTACTTC
. | TRBJ1-6 | . | TRBV6-4 | CASSAGRLSSYNSPLHF | TGTGCCAGCAGTGCAGGCCGTTTGAGCTCCTATAATTCACCCCTCCACTTT
TRBD1 | TRBJ2-7 | . | TRBV29-1 | CSVVKRQGYEQYF | TGCAGCGTTGTCAAGAGACAGGGCTACGAGCAGTACTTC
. | TRBJ1-2 | . | TRBV10-3 | CAISEPGTANGYTF | TGTGCCATCAGTGAGCCGGGAACAGCCAATGGCTACACCTTC
TRBD1 | TRBJ2-7 | . | TRBV7-2 | CASSVGTGGWYEQYF | TGTGCCAGCAGCGTCGGGACAGGGGGTTGGTACGAGCAGTACTTC
TRBD1 | TRBJ1-5 | . | TRBV18 | CASSATGGAGTQPQHF | TGTGCCAGCTCAGCCACAGGGGGCGCGGGGACCCAGCCCCAGCATTTT
TRBD2 | TRBJ2-7 | . | TRBV6-5 | CASSYSAGRQYEQYF | TGTGCCAGCAGTTACTCAGCGGGGAGACAGTACGAGCAGTACTTC
. | TRBJ1-6 | . | TRBV9 | CASSSKTRDNSPLHF | TGTGCCAGCAGCTCAAAGACCAGGGATAATTCACCCCTCCACTTT
. | TRBJ2-1 | . | TRBV19 | CASSFRDNSYNEQFF | TGTGCCAGTAGCTTCCGGGACAACTCCTACAATGAGCAGTTCTTC
. | TRBJ2-2 | . | TRBV9 | CASSVATDTGELFF | TGTGCCAGCAGCGTAGCCACAGACACCGGGGAGCTGTTTTTT
TRBD1 | TRBJ1-2 | . | TRBV30 | CAWEGQGVGYTF | TGTGCCTGGGAAGGACAGGGAGTAGGCTACACCTTC
. | TRBJ2-5 | . | TRBV30 | CAWSLSQETQYF | TGTGCCTGGAGTCTATCACAAGAGACCCAGTACTTC
. | TRBJ1-5 | . | TRBV10-3 | CAISPGGNQPQHF | TGTGCCATCAGTCCCGGGGGAAATCAGCCCCAGCATTTT
. | TRBJ2-5 | once | TRBV6-1 | CASSAGVWRALQETQYF | TGTGCCAGCAGTGCGGGGGTTTGGCGGGCGCTCCAAGAGACCCAGTACTTC
. | TRBJ1-2 | . | TRBV30 | CAWSVLAPYGYTF | TGTGCCTGGAGTGTTCTAGCCCCCTATGGCTACACCTTC
TRBD2 | TRBJ2-1 | . | TRBV27 | CASSLSARGGRPASDNEQFF | TGTGCCAGCAGTTTATCTGCTCGAGGCGGGAGGCCCGCCTCAGACAATGAGCAGTTCTTC
. | TRBJ2-5 | . | TRBV9 | CASSPRGGKETQYF | TGTGCCAGCAGCCCCCGCGGAGGGAAAGAGACCCAGTACTTC
. | TRBJ1-2 | . | TRBV28 | CASSSYYGYTF | TGTGCCAGCAGTTCCTACTATGGCTACACCTTC
TRBD2 | TRBJ2-7 | few | TRBV7-9 | CASSQAGTSYEQYF | TGTGCCAGCAGCCAAGCCGGGACTAGCTACGAGCAGTACTTC
TRBD1 | TRBJ2-7 | . | TRBV4-1 | CASSHEYPGQAYEQYF | TGCGCCAGCAGCCACGAATATCCGGGACAGGCCTACGAGCAGTACTTC
. | TRBJ2-1 | . | TRBV7-2 | CASSLVPLAGGEQFF | TGTGCCAGCAGCTTAGTACCCTTGGCGGGTGGTGAGCAGTTCTTC
. | TRBJ1-6 | . | TRBV6-5 | CASSRTGINSPLHF | TGTGCCAGCAGCAGAACAGGGATCAATTCACCCCTCCACTTT
. | TRBJ1-6 | . | TRBV6-5 | CASSYEMDSPLHF | TGTGCCAGCAGTTACGAGATGGATTCACCCCTCCACTTT
TRBD2 | TRBJ2-3 | . | TRBV7-2 | CASSSWDGRTDTQYF | TGTGCCAGCAGCTCGTGGGACGGGAGGACAGATACGCAGTATTTT
. | TRBJ2-7 | once | TRBV14 | CASSQELGLGGEQYF | TGTGCCAGCAGCCAAGAGTTGGGCTTGGGGGGCGAGCAGTACTTC
TRBD2 | TRBJ2-7 | . | TRBV14 | CASSRGLAGLDSYEQYF | TGTGCCAGCAGCCGAGGACTAGCGGGATTAGACTCCTACGAGCAGTACTTC
. | TRBJ2-6 | . | TRBV6-5 | CASSTGADGANVLTF | TGTGCCAGCAGTACTGGGGCTGATGGGGCCAACGTCCTGACTTTC
. | TRBJ1-2 | . | TRBV27 | CASRRGGLPYTF | TGTGCCAGCAGACGTGGTGGACTGCCTTACACCTTC
. | TRBJ2-7 | . | TRBV27 | CASSSQKQGYEQYF | TGTGCCAGCAGTTCCCAAAAACAGGGTTACGAGCAGTACTTC
. | TRBJ1-4 | . | TRBV30 | CAWRRNNEKLFF | TGTGCCTGGAGGCGGAACAATGAAAAACTGTTTTTT
TRBD2 | TRBJ2-1 | . | TRBV5-1 | CASSWGTSAEQFF | TGCGCCAGCAGCTGGGGGACTAGCGCGGAGCAGTTCTTC
TRBD2 | TRBJ2-2 | . | TRBV7-2 | CASYRGASGRATGELFF | TGTGCCAGCTATAGGGGGGCTAGCGGGAGAGCCACCGGGGAGCTGTTTTTT
. | TRBJ2-7 | . | TRBV6-5 | CASSPDSVPYEQYF | TGTGCCAGCAGTCCAGACAGTGTTCCCTACGAGCAGTACTTC
. | TRBJ2-1 | . | TRBV7-9 | CASSLVNISYNEQFF | TGTGCCAGCAGCTTAGTAAACATCTCCTACAATGAGCAGTTCTTC
TRBD2 | TRBJ2-1 | . | TRBV30 | CAWIGGESSYNEQFF | TGTGCCTGGATTGGGGGGGAGAGCTCCTACAATGAGCAGTTCTTC
. | TRBJ2-7 | . | TRBV18 | CASSPPLGGYEQYF | TGTGCCAGCTCGCCCCCTCTGGGGGGCTACGAGCAGTACTTC
TRBD2 | TRBJ2-3 | . | TRBV2 | CASGTSGIPSTDTQYF | TGTGCCAGCGGGACTAGCGGGATTCCTAGCACAGATACGCAGTATTTT
. | TRBJ2-1 | once | TRBV18 | CASSPPRAFGGYNEQFF | TGTGCCAGCTCACCACCTCGAGCGTTCGGCGGTTACAATGAGCAGTTCTTC
. | TRBJ2-3 | . | TRBV30 | CAWSSKGQGGDTQYF | TGTGCCTGGAGTTCAAAAGGACAAGGTGGGGATACGCAGTATTTT
. | TRBJ2-7 | . | TRBV6-5 | CASRRGTHGLHEQYF | TGTGCCAGCAGGCGCGGGACCCACGGGCTCCACGAGCAGTACTTC
. | TRBJ1-3 | . | TRBV18 | CASSPQGDGNTIYF | TGTGCCAGCTCACCACAGGGAGATGGAAACACCATATATTTT
. | TRBJ2-4 | . | TRBV7-9 | CASSPPGAKNIQYF | TGTGCCAGCAGCCCTCCAGGGGCCAAAAACATTCAGTACTTC
. | TRBJ1-5 | . | TRBV19 | CASSMSPSRLAGNQPQHF | TGTGCCAGTAGTATGTCCCCTTCGCGACTGGCGGGAAATCAGCCCCAGCATTTT
. | TRBJ2-3 | . | TRBV10-1 | CASSEEEWADTQYF | TGCGCCAGCAGTGAAGAGGAGTGGGCAGATACGCAGTATTTT
TRBD2 | TRBJ2-6 | . | TRBV9 | CASSVISGNRANVLTF | TGTGCCAGCAGCGTAATCAGCGGGAACAGGGCCAACGTCCTGACTTTC
TRBD2 | TRBJ2-1 | . | TRBV28 | CATKGTSGRKWFF | TGTGCCACCAAAGGGACTAGCGGGAGAAAATGGTTCTTC
TRBD1 | TRBJ1-2 | once | TRBV30 | CAWSAQGNYGYTF | TGTGCCTGGAGTGCACAGGGGAACTATGGCTACACCTTC
TRBD2 | TRBJ2-5 | . | TRBV27 | CASSSRLAQETQYF | TGTGCCAGCAGTTCGCGACTAGCGCAAGAGACCCAGTACTTC
. | TRBJ1-2 | . | TRBV19 | CASTGRGLLSNYGYTF | TGTGCCAGTACCGGAAGAGGACTGCTGTCCAACTATGGCTACACCTTC
. | TRBJ1-3 | . | TRBV7-3 | CASSLTLGGSGNTIYF | TGTGCCAGCAGCTTAACGTTGGGGGGCTCTGGAAACACCATATATTTT
. | TRBJ2-3 | few | TRBV4-3 | CASSQEGDRLDTQYF | TGCGCCAGCAGCCAAGAAGGGGATCGCTTAGATACGCAGTATTTT
. | TRBJ1-1 | . | TRBV29-1 | CSAAQGNTEAFF | TGCAGCGCTGCACAGGGCAACACTGAAGCTTTCTTT
TRBD2 | TRBJ2-7 | . | TRBV5-1 | CASSLGLAGTHEQYF | TGCGCCAGCAGCTTGGGGCTAGCGGGAACCCACGAGCAGTACTTC
TRBD1 | TRBJ2-1 | . | TRBV5-1 | CASSKGQANEQFF | TGCGCCAGCAGCAAGGGACAGGCCAATGAGCAGTTCTTC
TRBD2 | TRBJ2-7 | . | TRBV6-5 | CASSYLSAGGPHEQYF | TGTGCCAGCAGTTACCTCAGCGCGGGAGGGCCTCACGAGCAGTACTTC
. | TRBJ2-7 | . | TRBV7-8 | CASSLQGGYYEQYF | TGTGCCAGCAGCTTACAGGGTGGGTACTACGAGCAGTACTTC
. | TRBJ2-6 | . | TRBV9 | CASSPRRAGANVLTF | TGTGCCAGCAGCCCCCGGAGAGCTGGGGCCAACGTCCTGACTTTC